These 25 T cell receptor beta chains were all obtained from the same sample, sequenced in a study of blood T cells in healthy people across ages. The second PCR ran about 6 to 12 cycles with a sample-barcoded 5' primer and J-beta primers. TCRdb reanalysed the 5' RACE reads using MiXCR and keeps one entry per CDR3 protein. Here the sample spans 540,000 or so distinct CDR3 sequences, 24% being singletons. The same specimen was also included in a second study, on T cells of mothers and their children.

Sequences were obtained from blood. The receptors shown here come from a boy younger than 18 in good health.

This sequence joins TRBV7-2 and TRBJ2-5; TRBD1 might be the D (6 bases). Germline CDR1 reads SGHTA; CDR2 reads FQGNSA. Deletions cut 4 bases from V and 4 bases from J, with 19 bases between. The CDR3 contains 16 residues. The CDR3 coding sequence is TGTGCCAGCAGCTCGAGGGATAAGGGACAAGGAGAGACCCAGTACTTC. This sequence encodes CASSSRDKGQGETQYF.

This clonotype has only a few counts. The chain links TRBV16 to TRBJ1-4, with D hard to call. Trimming removed 4 bases at V and 9 bases at J, with 9 bases between. The CDR3 has 12 amino acids. Germline CDR1 and CDR2: KGHSY and FQNENV. DNA of the CDR3: TGTGCCAGCAGCCTCGAAACCAAAAAACTGTTTTTT. This sequence encodes CASSLETKKLFF. Looking up the rest from reference TRBV16 and TRBJ1-4 gives the full variable domain: GEEVAQTPKHLVRGEGQKAKLYCAPIKGHSYVFWYQQVLKNEFKFLISFQNENVFDETGMPKERFSAKCLPNSPCSLEIQATKLEDSAVYFCASSLETKKLFFGSGTQLSVL.

About this clonotype itself: An end of the junction differs from the germline gene, which may be a read error. This chain uses TRBV7-7 with TRBJ2-2, with 8 bases fitting TRBD1. Per the germline V gene, CDR1 is SSHAT and CDR2 is FNYEAQ (reference sequence). The CDR3 covers 17 residues. Here the CDR3 reads CASSLGGKDRAGGELFF. CDR3 sequence (DNA): TGTGCTAGCAGCTTAGGTGGAAAGGACAGGGCTGGCGGGGAGCTGTTTTTT.

The chain is built from TRBV5-1 and TRBJ1-2; D is uncertain. This CDR3 contains 14 residues. V was shortened by 0 bases and J by 4 bases, with 10 bases between the two germline ends. Germline-derived CDR1 and CDR2 are SGHRS and YFSETQ. The CDR3 is CASSLALPIYGYTF. The CDR3 bases are TGCGCCAGCAGCTTGGCCCTCCCCATCTATGGCTACACCTTC. The complete variable domain, with remaining parts taken from reference TRBV5-1 and TRBJ1-2, reads KAGVTQTPRYLIKTRGQQVTLSCSPISGHRSVSWYQQTPGQGLQFLFEYFSETQRNKGNFPGRFSGRQFSNSRSEMNVSTLELGDSALYLCASSLALPIYGYTFGSGTRLTVV.

The rearrangement links TRBV27 to TRBJ2-3, with no clear D. Deletions cut 2 bases from V and 4 bases from J, with 7 bases between. This CDR3 is built from 13 residues. Germline assignment: CDR1 MNHEY and CDR2 SMNVEV (reference sequence). Here the CDR3 DNA reads TGTGCCAGCAGTTTAATTCCGTCAGATACGCAGTATTTT. It yields the protein CASSLIPSDTQYF.

This clonotype has a handful of counts. V and J are TRBV20-1 and TRBJ2-5; perhaps D is TRBD1 or TRBD2 (5 bases each). CDR1 and CDR2 (germline): DFQATT, SNEGSKA (reference sequence). The CDR3 extends over 16 amino acids. Trimming left V 4 bases short and J 5 bases short, with 23 bases between. The CDR3 protein is CSAMPREGVVGETQYF. Here the CDR3 DNA reads TGCAGTGCTATGCCGAGGGAAGGGGTGGTAGGTGAGACCCAGTACTTC.

There are a few counts of this clonotype. This chain joins TRBV24-1 and TRBJ2-7; 10 bases fit TRBD1. The CDR3 loop spans 14 amino acids. The V segment lost 3 bases and the J segment 6 bases; nucleotides outside the gene matches: 4. The germline V gene encodes CDR1 KGHDR and CDR2 SFDVKD. The CDR3 DNA is TGTGCCACCAGTGATACCGGGACAGGGGTCGAGCAGTACTTC. As protein: CATSDTGTGVEQYF.

V gene TRBV5-1 combines with J gene TRBJ1-1; no definite D call. V was pared by 0 bases and J by 3 bases, with 6 bases between. CDR3 length: 13 residues. Germline V lookup: CDR1 SGHRS, CDR2 YFSETQ. The CDR3 region has the DNA TGCGCCAGCAGCTTGGAGGAGTACACTGAAGCTTTCTTT. It specifies CASSLEEYTEAFF. The full variable domain, in which reference TRBV5-1 and TRBJ1-1 provide the parts outside the CDR3, is KAGVTQTPRYLIKTRGQQVTLSCSPISGHRSVSWYQQTPGQGLQFLFEYFSETQRNKGNFPGRFSGRQFSNSRSEMNVSTLELGDSALYLCASSLEEYTEAFFGQGTRLTVV.

In this sample, this clonotype turned up a few times. A read error may produce the germline difference seen at one junction end. This sequence joins TRBV7-2 and TRBJ1-4; TRBD1 matches 7 bases. CDR3 length: 15 residues. Per germline, CDR1 SGHTA and CDR2 FQGNSA. This CDR3 is CVSSSRQGGNEKLFF. For the CDR3, the DNA is TGTGTCAGCAGCTCCCGACAGGGAGGGAATGAAAAACTGTTTTTT.

The chain recombines TRBV5-1 with TRBJ2-6; a weak D match, TRBD1 (5 bases). This CDR3 comprises 17 residues. Per the germline V gene, CDR1 is SGHRS and CDR2 is YFSETQ. V lost 0 bases and J 1 base, leaving 11 bases between the germline ends. The CDR3 sequence is CASSLEGPGSGANVLTF. CDR3 sequence (DNA): TGCGCCAGCAGCTTGGAGGGTCCAGGGTCTGGGGCCAACGTCCTGACTTTC.

This clonotype was detected only a few times. The V gene is TRBV7-9, the J gene TRBJ2-3; the match to TRBD1 covers 9 bases. The CDR3 runs to 14 residues. J lost 2 bases, V lost 5 bases, and 2 bases had no gene match. CDR1 is SEHNR and CDR2 is FQNEAQ in the germline V gene (reference sequence). Here the CDR3 reads CASSRDRVTDTQYF. CDR3 coding DNA: TGTGCCAGCAGCCGGGACAGGGTCACAGATACGCAGTATTTT. Looking up the rest from reference TRBV7-9 and TRBJ2-3 gives the full variable domain: DTGVSQNPRHKITKRGQNVTFRCDPISEHNRLYWYRQTLGQGPEFLTYFQNEAQLEKSRLLSDRFSAERPKGSFSTLEIQRTEQGDSAMYLCASSRDRVTDTQYFGPGTRLTVL.

The chain's CDR3 is CSVNTGLNQPQHF. The CDR3 bases are TGCAGCGTGAATACAGGGTTGAATCAGCCCCAGCATTTT. The chain combines TRBV29-1 with TRBJ1-5; TRBD1 is a possible D gene (6 bases). Per germline, CDR1 SQVTM and CDR2 ANQGSEA. Trimming removed 6 bases at V and 4 bases at J, with 13 bases between. CDR3 length: 13 residues.

This chain joins TRBV7-2 and TRBJ1-2, with unresolved D. Germline CDR1 SGHTA, CDR2 FQGNSA. Trimming took 3 bases from V and 5 from J, leaving 4 bases between them. The CDR3 totals 11 residues. The CDR3 DNA sequence: TGTGCCAGCAGCTTGCCTTATGGCTACACCTTC. Translated, it gives CASSLPYGYTF.

There are a few counts of this clonotype. V usage is TRBV24-1 and J usage is TRBJ2-1, with TRBD1 matching 7 bases. CDR1 and CDR2 (germline): KGHDR, SFDVKD. Trimming took 7 bases from V and 0 from J; bases not matched to a gene: 2. The CDR3 is 14 residues long. The CDR3 region is CATRGDSSYNEQFF. In DNA form, the CDR3 reads TGTGCCACCAGAGGGGACAGCTCCTACAATGAGCAGTTCTTC.

The sample holds a few counts of this clonotype. The chain links TRBV6-1 to TRBJ2-2; tentative D call: TRBD1 (7 bases). Between the trimmed V and J ends, which lost 7 bases and 4 bases, there was a span of 19 bases. CDR1 is MNHNS and CDR2 is SASEGT in the germline V gene. The length of the CDR3 is 16 residues. DNA of the CDR3: TGTGCCAGCACCGGGGGACAGTACGTTGCCACCGGGGAGCTGTTTTTT. Its translation: CASTGGQYVATGELFF.

The V gene is TRBV27, the J gene TRBJ2-3, with 7 nucleotides matching TRBD2. The CDR3 has 18 residues. Germline V gene lookup returns CDR1 MNHEY and CDR2 SMNVEV (reference sequence). V dropped 2 bases and J dropped 6; count of bases not matched to a gene: 17. The chain's CDR3 is CASSLGSGLADSVDTQYF. The CDR3 DNA sequence: TGTGCCAGCAGTTTAGGGTCCGGCCTAGCGGATTCAGTGGATACGCAGTATTTT.

The table lists this clonotype with many counts. The V gene is TRBV5-1, the J gene TRBJ2-1; 10 bases fit TRBD1. The CDR3 covers 16 residues. Trimming removed 2 bases from V and 7 bases from J; junction bases left unmatched: 9. Germline lookup yields CDR1 SGHRS and CDR2 YFSETQ. The DNA for the CDR3 is TGCGCCAGCAGCTTACAGGGACAGGGGACGTGGAATGAGCAGTTCTTC. It yields the protein CASSLQGQGTWNEQFF.

The rearrangement joins TRBV20-1 to TRBJ2-7; 11 bases map to TRBD2. J was trimmed by 4 bases and V by 5 bases; bases with no gene match: 7. Germline lookup yields CDR1 DFQATT and CDR2 SNEGSKA (reference sequence). The CDR3 has 14 residues. CDR3 sequence: CSAPGTSGLYEQYF. CDR3 nucleotides: TGCAGTGCTCCCGGGACTAGCGGATTATACGAGCAGTACTTC.

Comment on this clonotype: The CDR3 does not close with the conserved phenylalanine or tryptophan, likely indicating a read error. This chain joins TRBV20-1 and TRBJ2-3; TRBD1 matches 7 bases. CDR1 is DFQATT, CDR2 SNEGSKA, per germline (reference sequence). V was clipped by 3 bases and J by 4 bases; unmatched bases: 7. This CDR3 contains 14 residues. The CDR3 here is CSASLTGTADTQYL. In nucleotides, the CDR3 is TGCAGTGCTAGCTTGACAGGGACGGCAGATACGCAGTATCTT.

CDR3 sequence reads: CATSDSTGGTDTQYF. CDR3 nucleotides: TGTGCCACCAGTGATTCCACCGGCGGCACAGATACGCAGTATTTT. The V call is TRBV24-1, the J call TRBJ2-3; D not resolved. Trimming removed 2 bases at V and 1 base at J, with 9 bases between. The germline gives CDR1 KGHDR, CDR2 SFDVKD. This CDR3 spans 15 amino acids.

The V gene is TRBV7-2, the J gene TRBJ2-1; no clear D. The V gene's germline CDR1 is SGHTA and CDR2 FQGNSA. Trimming left V 8 bases short and J 5 bases short, with 7 bases between. The CDR3 is 11 residues long. The CDR3 sequence is CASGRHNEQFF. DNA of the CDR3: TGTGCCAGCGGGCGGCACAATGAGCAGTTCTTC. The variable domain in full, completed from reference TRBV7-2 and TRBJ2-1, reads GAGVSQSPSNKVTEKGKDVELRCDPISGHTALYWYRQSLGQGLEFLIYFQGNSAPDKSGLPSDRFSAERTGGSVSTLTIQRTQQEDSAVYLCASGRHNEQFFGPGTRLTVL.

This clonotype was observed a single time. The rearrangement uses TRBV5-1 and TRBJ2-3; 13 nucleotides match TRBD2. The CDR3 has 15 amino acids. Trimming cost V 4 bases and J 4 bases; bases outside gene matches: 3. CDR1 is SGHRS and CDR2 is YFSETQ in the germline V gene. The DNA of the CDR3 is TGCGCCAGCAGCACCGGGACTAGCGGGGCAGATACGCAGTATTTT. This encodes CASSTGTSGADTQYF.

Of note for this clonotype: The junction departs from the called germline gene at one end, perhaps through a read error. V usage is TRBV12-3 or TRBV12-4 and J usage is TRBJ1-2, with D unclear. CDR3 size: 13 residues. CDR3: CASNLVGNYGYTF. The CDR3 bases are TGTGCCAGCAATTTAGTAGGCAACTATGGCTACACCTTC.

This clonotype was counted between two and nine times. The V and J genes are TRBV29-1 and TRBJ2-5, with 10 bases that match TRBD1. Trimming removed 8 bases from V and 2 bases from J; junction bases left unmatched: 8. Germline CDR1 is SQVTM and CDR2 is ANQGSEA. This CDR3 region has 14 residues. CDR3 in DNA: TGCAGCACCCGGGACAGGGGACTTCAAGAGACCCAGTACTTC. This sequence encodes CSTRDRGLQETQYF. The full variable domain, with the rest looked up from reference TRBV29-1 and TRBJ2-5, is SAVISQKPSRDICQRGTSLTIQCQVDSQVTMMFWYRQQPGQSLTLIATANQGSEATYESGFVIDKFPISRPNLTFSTLTVSNMSPEDSSIYLCSTRDRGLQETQYFGPGTRLLVL.

This clonotype was observed a few times. J is TRBJ1-2 and V is TRBV2, with D unresolved. The germline gives CDR1 SNHLY, CDR2 FYNNEI. This CDR3 comprises 14 residues. With 3 bases removed from V and 8 bases from J, the gap between germline ends came to 16 bases. The CDR3 loop is CASSDFLGVGGYTF. The CDR3 DNA reads TGTGCCAGCAGTGACTTCCTCGGGGTTGGGGGCTACACCTTC.